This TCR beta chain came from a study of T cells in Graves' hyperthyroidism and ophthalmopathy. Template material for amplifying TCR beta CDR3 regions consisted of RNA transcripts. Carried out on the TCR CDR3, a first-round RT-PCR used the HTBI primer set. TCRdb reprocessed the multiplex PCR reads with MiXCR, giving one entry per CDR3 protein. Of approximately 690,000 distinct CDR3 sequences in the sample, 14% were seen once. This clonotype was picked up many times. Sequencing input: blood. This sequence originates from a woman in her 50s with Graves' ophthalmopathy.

CDR3 in DNA: TGTGCCAGCAGTGATTTTACAGGGGGGTTAAAAGAGACCCAGTACTTC. This translates into CASSDFTGGLKETQYF. V and J are TRBV2 and TRBJ2-5; 8 nucleotides align to TRBD1. The germline CDR1 and CDR2 sequences are SNHLY and FYNNEI. The J segment lost 3 bases and the V segment lost 3 bases, leaving 9 bases of the junction unmatched. The CDR3 is 16 amino acids.